Sequencing of this T cell receptor (beta chain) was carried out in a study of T cell changes during pregnancy in multiple sclerosis. Sequenced by immunoSEQ multiplex PCR; TCRdb stores in-frame clones only, minus some. This table holds around 99,000 clones, around 92% found once. Germline assignment: CDR1 MGHDK and CDR2 SYGVNS. Trimming removed 5 bases from V and 8 bases from J; junction bases left unmatched: 9. This CDR3 has 15 residues. Material: peripheral blood, obtained in the first trimester of pregnancy. The V call is TRBV25-1, the J call TRBJ2-1, with 10 bases that match TRBD2. The TCR originated in a female donor with multiple sclerosis, enrolled in a pregnancy study. The CDR3: CASSNHRGTSDEQFF. The CDR3 DNA reads TGTGCCAGCAGTAACCACCGCGGGACTAGCGATGAGCAGTTCTTC.